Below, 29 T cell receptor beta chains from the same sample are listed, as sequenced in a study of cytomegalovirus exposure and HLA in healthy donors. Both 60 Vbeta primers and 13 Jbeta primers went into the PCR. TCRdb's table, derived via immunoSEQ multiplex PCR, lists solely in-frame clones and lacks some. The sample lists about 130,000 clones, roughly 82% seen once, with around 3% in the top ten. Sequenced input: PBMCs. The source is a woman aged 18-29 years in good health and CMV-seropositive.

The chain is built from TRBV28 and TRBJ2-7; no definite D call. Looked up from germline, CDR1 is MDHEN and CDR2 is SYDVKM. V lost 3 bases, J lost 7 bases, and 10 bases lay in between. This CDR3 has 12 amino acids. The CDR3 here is CASSFRSREQYF. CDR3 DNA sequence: TGTGCCAGCAGTTTCCGGTCCCGAGAGCAGTACTTC.

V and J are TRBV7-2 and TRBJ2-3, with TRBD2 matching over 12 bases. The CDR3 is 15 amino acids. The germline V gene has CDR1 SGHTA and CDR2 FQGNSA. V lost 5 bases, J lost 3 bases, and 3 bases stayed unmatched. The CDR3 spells CASSRTSGITDTQYF. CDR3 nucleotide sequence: TGTGCCAGCAGCCGGACTAGCGGGATAACAGATACGCAGTATTTT.

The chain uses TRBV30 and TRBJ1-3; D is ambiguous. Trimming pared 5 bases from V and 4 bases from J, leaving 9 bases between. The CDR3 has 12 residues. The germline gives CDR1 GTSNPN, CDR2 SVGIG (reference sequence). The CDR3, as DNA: TGTGCCTGGTCAATCCGGGGAAACACCATATATTTT. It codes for CAWSIRGNTIYF.

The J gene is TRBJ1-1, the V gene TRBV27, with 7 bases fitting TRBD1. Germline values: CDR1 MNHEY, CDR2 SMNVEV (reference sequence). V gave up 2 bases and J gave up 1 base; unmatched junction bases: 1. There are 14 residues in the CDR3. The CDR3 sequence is CASSLGDRNTEAFF. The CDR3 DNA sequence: TGTGCCAGCAGTTTAGGGGACAGGAACACTGAAGCTTTCTTT.

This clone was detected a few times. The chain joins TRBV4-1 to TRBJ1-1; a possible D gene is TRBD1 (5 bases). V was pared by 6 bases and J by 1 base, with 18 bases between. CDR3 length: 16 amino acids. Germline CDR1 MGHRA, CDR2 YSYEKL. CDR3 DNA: TGCGCCAGCAGGCAGGTGGGGCGGGAAAGGAACACTGAAGCTTTCTTT. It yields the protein CASRQVGRERNTEAFF.

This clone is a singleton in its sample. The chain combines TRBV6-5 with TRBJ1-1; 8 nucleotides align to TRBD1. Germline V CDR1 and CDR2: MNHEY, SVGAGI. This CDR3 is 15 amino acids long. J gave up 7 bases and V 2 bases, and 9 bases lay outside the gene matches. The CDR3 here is CASSYVGQGGDEAFF. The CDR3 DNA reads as TGTGCCAGCAGTTACGTCGGACAGGGAGGGGATGAAGCTTTCTTT.

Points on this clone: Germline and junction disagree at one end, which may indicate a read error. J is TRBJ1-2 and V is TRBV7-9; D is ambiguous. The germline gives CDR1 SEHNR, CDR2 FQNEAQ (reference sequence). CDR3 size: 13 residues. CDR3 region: CSSSYSTGEGYTF. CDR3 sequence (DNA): TGTTCCAGCAGCTATAGCACCGGGGAAGGCTACACCTTC. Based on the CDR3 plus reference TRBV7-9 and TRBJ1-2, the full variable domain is DTGVSQNPRHKITKRGQNVTFRCDPISEHNRLYWYRQTLGQGPEFLTYFQNEAQLEKSRLLSDRFSAERPKGSFSTLEIQRTEQGDSAMYLCSSSYSTGEGYTFGSGTRLTVV.

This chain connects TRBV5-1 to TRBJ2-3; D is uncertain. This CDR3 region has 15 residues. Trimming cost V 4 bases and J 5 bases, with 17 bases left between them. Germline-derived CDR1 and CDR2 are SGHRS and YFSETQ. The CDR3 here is CASSPRGSIGDTQYF. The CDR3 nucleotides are TGCGCCAGCAGCCCGAGAGGCAGTATAGGAGATACGCAGTATTTT.

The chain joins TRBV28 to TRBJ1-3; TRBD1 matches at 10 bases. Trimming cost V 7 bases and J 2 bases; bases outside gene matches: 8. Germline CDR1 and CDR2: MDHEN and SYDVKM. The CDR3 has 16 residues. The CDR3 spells CASILGDRGPGNTIYF. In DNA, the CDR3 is TGTGCCAGCATCCTAGGTGACAGGGGGCCTGGAAACACCATATATTTT.

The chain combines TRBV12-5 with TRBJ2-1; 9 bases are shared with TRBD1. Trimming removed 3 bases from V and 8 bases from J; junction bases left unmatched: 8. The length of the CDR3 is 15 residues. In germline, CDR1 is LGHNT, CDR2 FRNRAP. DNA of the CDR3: TGTGCTAGTGGTTTAGGACAGGGGCTGGACGATGAGCAGTTCTTC. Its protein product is CASGLGQGLDDEQFF. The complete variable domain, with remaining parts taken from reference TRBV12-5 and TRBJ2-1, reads DARVTQTPRHKVTEMGQEVTMRCQPILGHNTVFWYRQTMMQGLELLAYFRNRAPLDDSGMPKDRFSAEMPDATLATLKIQPSEPRDSAVYFCASGLGQGLDDEQFFGPGTRLTVL.

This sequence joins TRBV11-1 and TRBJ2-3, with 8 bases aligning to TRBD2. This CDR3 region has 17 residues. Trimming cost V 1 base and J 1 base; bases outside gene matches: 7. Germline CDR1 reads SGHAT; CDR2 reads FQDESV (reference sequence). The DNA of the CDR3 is TGTGCCAGCAGCTTAGGATCTAGCGGGTTGCGCACAGATACGCAGTATTTT. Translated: CASSLGSSGLRTDTQYF.

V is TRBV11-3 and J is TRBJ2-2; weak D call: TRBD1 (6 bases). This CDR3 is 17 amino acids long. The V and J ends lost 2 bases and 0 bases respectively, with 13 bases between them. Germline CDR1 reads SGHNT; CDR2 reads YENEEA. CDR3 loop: CASSLSLGASNTGELFF. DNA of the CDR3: TGTGCCAGCAGCTTATCCTTGGGGGCATCGAACACCGGGGAGCTGTTTTTT. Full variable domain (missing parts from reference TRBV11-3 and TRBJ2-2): EAGVVQSPRYKIIEKKQPVAFWCNPISGHNTLYWYLQNLGQGPELLIRYENEEAVDDSQLPKDRFSAERLKGVDSTLKIQPAELGDSAVYLCASSLSLGASNTGELFFGEGSRLTVL.

CDR3 DNA: TGTGCCAGAACAGGGGGCCGACGAGGTTCACCCCTCCACTTT. Translation gives CARTGGRRGSPLHF. The chain is built from TRBV21-1 and TRBJ1-6; the D call in the table, TRBD1, was not verified against the DNA. TRBV21-1 is flagged as a pseudogene. The CDR3 runs 14 residues.

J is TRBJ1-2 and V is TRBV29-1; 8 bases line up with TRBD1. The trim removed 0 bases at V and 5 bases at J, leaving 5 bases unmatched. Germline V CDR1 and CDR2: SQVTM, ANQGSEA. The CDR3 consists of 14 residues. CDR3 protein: CSVEEDRETYGYTF. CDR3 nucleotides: TGCAGCGTTGAAGAGGACAGGGAGACATATGGCTACACCTTC.

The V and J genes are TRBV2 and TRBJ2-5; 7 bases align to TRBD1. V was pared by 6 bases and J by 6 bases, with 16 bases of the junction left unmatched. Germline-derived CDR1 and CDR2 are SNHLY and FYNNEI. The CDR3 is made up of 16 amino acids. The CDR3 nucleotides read TGTGCCAGCAGGCTATATTCCGGGACAGAGGGGAAGACCCAGTACTTC. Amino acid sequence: CASRLYSGTEGKTQYF.

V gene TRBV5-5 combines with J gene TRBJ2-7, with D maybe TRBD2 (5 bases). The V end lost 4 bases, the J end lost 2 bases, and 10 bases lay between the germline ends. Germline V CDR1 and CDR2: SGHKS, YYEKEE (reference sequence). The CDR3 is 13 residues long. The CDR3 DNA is TGTGCCAGCAGCCGGGAAAGCACCTACGAGCAGTACTTC. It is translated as CASSRESTYEQYF.

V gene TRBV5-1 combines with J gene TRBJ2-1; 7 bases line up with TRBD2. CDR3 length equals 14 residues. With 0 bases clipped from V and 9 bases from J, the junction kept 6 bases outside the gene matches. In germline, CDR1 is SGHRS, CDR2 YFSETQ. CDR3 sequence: CASSLDWGGGEQFF. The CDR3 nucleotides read TGCGCCAGCAGCTTGGATTGGGGCGGGGGTGAGCAGTTCTTC.

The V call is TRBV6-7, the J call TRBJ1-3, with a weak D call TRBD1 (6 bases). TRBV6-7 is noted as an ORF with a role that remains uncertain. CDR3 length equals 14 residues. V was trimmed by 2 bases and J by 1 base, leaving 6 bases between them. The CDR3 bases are TGTGCCAGCAGTTACAGGGGGTCTGGAAACACCATATATTTT. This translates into CASSYRGSGNTIYF.

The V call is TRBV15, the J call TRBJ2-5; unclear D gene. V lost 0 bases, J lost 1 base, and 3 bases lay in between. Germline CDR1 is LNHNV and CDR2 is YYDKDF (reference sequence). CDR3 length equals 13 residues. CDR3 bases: TGTGCCACCAGCAGAGACCTCCAAGAGACCCAGTACTTC. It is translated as CATSRDLQETQYF.

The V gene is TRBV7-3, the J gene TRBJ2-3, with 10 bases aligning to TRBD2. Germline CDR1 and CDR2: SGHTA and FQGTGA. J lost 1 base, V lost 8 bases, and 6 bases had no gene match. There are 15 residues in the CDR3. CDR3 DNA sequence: TGTGCCAGCCGACTAACTAGCGGGGGCACAGATACGCAGTATTTT. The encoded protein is CASRLTSGGTDTQYF. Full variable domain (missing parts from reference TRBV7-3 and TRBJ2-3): GAGVSQTPSNKVTEKGKYVELRCDPISGHTALYWYRQSLGQGPEFLIYFQGTGAADDSGLPNDRFFAVRPEGSVSTLKIQRTERGDSAVYLCASRLTSGGTDTQYFGPGTRLTVL.

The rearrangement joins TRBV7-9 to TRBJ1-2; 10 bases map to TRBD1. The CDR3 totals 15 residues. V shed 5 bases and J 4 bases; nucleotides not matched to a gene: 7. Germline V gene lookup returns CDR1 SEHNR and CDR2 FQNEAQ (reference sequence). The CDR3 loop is CASSPRTGGGYGYTF. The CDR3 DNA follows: TGTGCCAGCAGCCCGAGGACAGGGGGTGGCTATGGCTACACCTTC.

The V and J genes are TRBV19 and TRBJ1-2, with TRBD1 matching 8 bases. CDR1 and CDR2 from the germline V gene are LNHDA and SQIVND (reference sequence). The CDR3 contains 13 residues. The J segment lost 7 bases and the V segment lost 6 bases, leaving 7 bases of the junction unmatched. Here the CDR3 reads CASSPGGAGGYTF. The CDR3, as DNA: TGTGCCAGTAGCCCAGGGGGCGCAGGTGGCTACACCTTC.

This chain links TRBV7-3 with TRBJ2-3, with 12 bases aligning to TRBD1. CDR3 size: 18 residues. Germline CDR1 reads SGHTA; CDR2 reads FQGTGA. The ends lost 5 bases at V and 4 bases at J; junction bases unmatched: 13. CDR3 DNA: TGTGCCAGCAGCACAGTCACCGGGACAGGGGGCGGCGCAGATACGCAGTATTTT. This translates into CASSTVTGTGGGADTQYF.

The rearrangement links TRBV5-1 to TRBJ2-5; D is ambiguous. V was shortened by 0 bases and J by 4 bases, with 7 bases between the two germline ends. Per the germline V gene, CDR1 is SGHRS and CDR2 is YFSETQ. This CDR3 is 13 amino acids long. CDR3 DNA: TGCGCCAGCAGCTTGGCCCGCGGAGAGACCCAGTACTTC. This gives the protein CASSLARGETQYF.

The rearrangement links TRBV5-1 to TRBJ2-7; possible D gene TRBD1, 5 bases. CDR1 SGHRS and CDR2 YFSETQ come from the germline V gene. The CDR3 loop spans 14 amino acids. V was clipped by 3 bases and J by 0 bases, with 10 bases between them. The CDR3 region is CASSSDITSYEQYF. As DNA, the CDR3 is TGCGCCAGCAGCTCGGACATCACCTCCTACGAGCAGTACTTC.

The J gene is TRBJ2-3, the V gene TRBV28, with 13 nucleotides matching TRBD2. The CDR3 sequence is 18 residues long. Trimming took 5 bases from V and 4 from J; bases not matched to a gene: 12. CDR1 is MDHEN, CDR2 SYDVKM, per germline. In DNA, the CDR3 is TGTGCCAGCAGTCTCGGGACTAGCGGGGCCGGTTTGGCAGATACGCAGTATTTT. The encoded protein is CASSLGTSGAGLADTQYF.

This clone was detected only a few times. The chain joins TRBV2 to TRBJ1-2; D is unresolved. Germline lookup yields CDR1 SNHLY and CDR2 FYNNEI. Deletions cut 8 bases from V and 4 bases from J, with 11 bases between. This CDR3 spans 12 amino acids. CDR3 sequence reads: CASGPGLYGYTF. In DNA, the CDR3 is TGTGCCAGCGGGCCAGGTCTCTATGGCTACACCTTC.

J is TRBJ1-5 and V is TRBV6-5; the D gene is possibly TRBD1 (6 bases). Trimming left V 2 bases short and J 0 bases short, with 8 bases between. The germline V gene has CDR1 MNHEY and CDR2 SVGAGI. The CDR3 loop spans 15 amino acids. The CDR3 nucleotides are TGTGCCAGCAGTTACGGACAGCCTAGCAATCAGCCCCAGCATTTT. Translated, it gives CASSYGQPSNQPQHF.

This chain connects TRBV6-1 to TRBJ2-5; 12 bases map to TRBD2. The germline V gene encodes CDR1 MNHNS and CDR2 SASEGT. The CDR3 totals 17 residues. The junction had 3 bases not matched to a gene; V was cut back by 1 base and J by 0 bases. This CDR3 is CASSEVLAGGDQETQYF. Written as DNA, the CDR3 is TGTGCCAGCAGTGAAGTTCTAGCGGGGGGGGACCAAGAGACCCAGTACTTC.